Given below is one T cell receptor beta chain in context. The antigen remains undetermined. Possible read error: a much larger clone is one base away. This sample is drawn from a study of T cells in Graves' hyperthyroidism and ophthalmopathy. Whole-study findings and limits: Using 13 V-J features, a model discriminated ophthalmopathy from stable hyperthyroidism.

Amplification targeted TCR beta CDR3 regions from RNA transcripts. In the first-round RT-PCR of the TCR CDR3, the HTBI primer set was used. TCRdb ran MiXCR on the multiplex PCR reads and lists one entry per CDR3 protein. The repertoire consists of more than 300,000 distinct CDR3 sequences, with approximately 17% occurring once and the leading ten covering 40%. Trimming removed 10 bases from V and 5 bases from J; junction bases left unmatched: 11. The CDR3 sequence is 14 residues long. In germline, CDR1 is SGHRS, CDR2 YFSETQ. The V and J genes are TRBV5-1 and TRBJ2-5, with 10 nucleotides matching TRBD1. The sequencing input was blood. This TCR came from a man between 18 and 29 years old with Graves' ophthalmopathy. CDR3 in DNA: TGCGCCGGCAACCAGGGACAGGGGCGGGAGACCCAGTACTTC. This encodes CAGNQGQGRETQYF.